These T cell receptor beta chains were read from a single sample in a study of CDR3 diversity in severe acne. Each CDR3 protein gets one entry after TCRdb re-called the PCR reads with MiXCR. Of some 84,000 distinct CDR3 sequences in the sample, 48% are singletons; the top ten hold around 10%. Sequencing used blood. The origin of the receptors is a male donor in good health, serving as a control. CDR3s include the opening cysteine and the closing phenylalanine or tryptophan. D genes are given only for firm matches. Some rows mark clone size as missing; the rest say once, few, many or name a class of expanded clone.

TGTGCCAGCAGTCCACAGGGGAGGATAGTCCTGACTTTC,CASSPQGRIVLTF,-,TRBV7-9,TRBJ2-6,few
TGTGCCAGCATCGAACCGGGACAGGGGAAAGTTTCCCAGCATTTT,CASIEPGQGKVSQHF,TRBD1,TRBV6-1,TRBJ1-5,many
TGTGCCAGCAGCTTTCTCCCCACAGATACGCAGTATTTT,CASSFLPTDTQYF,-,TRBV5-4,TRBJ2-3,-
TGTGCCAGCAGCGTAGAGTGGCAGGGGAACACCGGGGAGCTGTTTTTT,CASSVEWQGNTGELFF,-,TRBV9,TRBJ2-2,many
TGCAGCGTTGGGGTGGGGGCGGGGGGGCATGGTACGCAGTATTTT,CSVGVGAGGHGTQYF,TRBD2,TRBV29-1,TRBJ2-3,many
TGTGCCAGCAGTCTAGGACTAGCGGGAGGAGTCACCGGGGAGCTGTTTTTT,CASSLGLAGGVTGELFF,TRBD2,TRBV12-3/TRBV12-4,TRBJ2-2,-
TGTGCCAGCAGCGAACTAGCGGGAGGATCCTACGAGCAGTACTTC,CASSELAGGSYEQYF,TRBD2,TRBV6-1,TRBJ2-7,few
TGCGCCAGCAGCTCCCCGAATATTAGCGGCGCAATGAGCACCGGGGAGCTGTTTTTT,CASSSPNISGAMSTGELFF,-,TRBV5-1,TRBJ2-2,-
TGTGCCAGTAGTTACCTCCCGGGACAGGGGACCCATGGCTACACCTTC,CASSYLPGQGTHGYTF,TRBD1,TRBV19,TRBJ1-2,few
TGCGCCAGCAGCTTGGTAGTAGCGGGAGGGCCCCACGAGCAGTACTTC,CASSLVVAGGPHEQYF,TRBD2,TRBV5-5,TRBJ2-7,-
TGCGCCAGCAGCCAAGATCCCCAGGGGCCAGCCTACGAGCAGTACTTC,CASSQDPQGPAYEQYF,-,TRBV4-1,TRBJ2-7,medium-sized
TGTGCCAGCAGTCCTACCTGGACTTCCAGCTCCTACAATGAGCAGTTCTTC,CASSPTWTSSSYNEQFF,-,TRBV6-5,TRBJ2-1,many
TGCGCCAGCAGCCGCTCGGGACAGGGGGCGTCTTACGAGCAGTACTTC,CASSRSGQGASYEQYF,TRBD1,TRBV4-1,TRBJ2-7,-
TGTGCCAGTAGCTTCCAGGGGGCGCGTTACGAGCAGTACTTC,CASSFQGARYEQYF,TRBD1,TRBV19,TRBJ2-7,few
TGTGCCAGCAGCCCAACCACGACAGGGGACAACCTCAAGGACCTCAAGACCCAGTACTTC,CASSPTTTGDNLKDLKTQYF,TRBD1,TRBV9,TRBJ2-5,-
TGTGCCAGCAGTGATTACGGGACGGCCTACGAGCAGTACTTC,CASSDYGTAYEQYF,-,TRBV6-1,TRBJ2-7,-
TGCGCCAGCAGCTGGACTAGCGCCAATGAGCAGTACTTC,CASSWTSANEQYF,TRBD2,TRBV5-1,TRBJ2-7,-
TGTGCCACCAGTCGACCGGGACAGGGTGGAGATGGCTACACCTTC,CATSRPGQGGDGYTF,TRBD1,TRBV15,TRBJ1-2,-
TGTGCCAGCAGCTTCGGAGAGGGGTTGAACTACGAGCAGTACTTC,CASSFGEGLNYEQYF,-,TRBV7-2,TRBJ2-7,many
TGTGCCAGCAGCCCTAGTCCGCGGACAGGGGCGAACACCATATATTTT,CASSPSPRTGANTIYF,TRBD1,TRBV9,TRBJ1-3,-
TGTGCCAGCAGTCAGCTTTCCGGGACAGGGGGCTTGGCTGAAGCTTTCTTT,CASSQLSGTGGLAEAFF,TRBD1,TRBV28,TRBJ1-1,-
TGTGCCAGCAGCTTACAGGGGTGGGAGCAGTTCTTC,CASSLQGWEQFF,-,TRBV11-2,TRBJ2-1,many
TGTGCCAGCAGTTTATGGGACAGCTCGAACACTGAAGCTTTCTTT,CASSLWDSSNTEAFF,TRBD1,TRBV27,TRBJ1-1,few
TGTGCCAGCAGCTTAGCAAGCCCGGGAGTGACCCAGTACTTC,CASSLASPGVTQYF,-,TRBV7-9,TRBJ2-5,-
TGTGCCAGCAGCTTAGGACTAGCGAACGAGCAGTACTTC,CASSLGLANEQYF,TRBD2,TRBV7-2,TRBJ2-7,many
TGTGCCAGCAGCTTAGTAGGGACAGCCTCCTACGAGCAGTACTTC,CASSLVGTASYEQYF,TRBD1,TRBV7-9,TRBJ2-7,-
TGTGCCAGCAGCTTAGGGGGGATCATGAACACTGAAGCTTTCTTT,CASSLGGIMNTEAFF,-,TRBV7-9,TRBJ1-1,-
TGTGCCAGCAGCCCATTTTTGGGGCCACCCACAGATACGCAGTATTTT,CASSPFLGPPTDTQYF,-,TRBV7-8,TRBJ2-3,-
TGTGCCAGCAGCCAAGGACGACCACAGTACTTC,CASSQGRPQYF,-,TRBV3-1,TRBJ2-7,medium-sized
TGCAGTGCTAGAGATCCTCTCTCTGGGGCCAACGTCCTGACTTTC,CSARDPLSGANVLTF,-,TRBV20-1,TRBJ2-6,many
TGTGCCAGCAGCTTATCACTACTAGCGGGAGTGAAAGAGACCCAGTACTTC,CASSLSLLAGVKETQYF,TRBD2,TRBV5-6,TRBJ2-5,-
TGTGCCAGCATGGATGGAAACACCATATATTTT,CASMDGNTIYF,-,TRBV25-1,TRBJ1-3,many
TGTGCCAGCAGCCCCAACACCGGGGAGCTGTTTTTT,CASSPNTGELFF,-,TRBV5-5,TRBJ2-2,few
TGCGCCAGCAGTCGTTTCGGGGGGCCTCGTGACGAGCAGTACTTC,CASSRFGGPRDEQYF,-,TRBV10-2,TRBJ2-7,-
TGTGCCAGCAGTCCCGCAGGGCAGTACTTC,CASSPAGQYF,-,TRBV25-1,TRBJ2-7,-
TGTGCCAGCAGTGACCGGGACAACTCCTACAATGAGCAGTTCTTC,CASSDRDNSYNEQFF,-,TRBV6-4,TRBJ2-1,many
TGTGCCAGTAGTATTACAGGACGTAATGAAAAACTGTTTTTT,CASSITGRNEKLFF,-,TRBV19,TRBJ1-4,-
TGCAGTGCTAGAGATTCGGCTAGCGGGGCCTACCAAGAGACCCAGTACTTC,CSARDSASGAYQETQYF,TRBD2,TRBV20-1,TRBJ2-5,-
TGTGCCAGCAGCCCGGGCAGACTAGCGGGGGGCTACGAGCAGTACTTC,CASSPGRLAGGYEQYF,TRBD2,TRBV3-1,TRBJ2-7,-
TGTGCCAGCACCCGGGGGGGCTATGGCTACACCTTC,CASTRGGYGYTF,-,TRBV12-3/TRBV12-4,TRBJ1-2,-
TGTGCCATCAGTGCAGGGGGAAATCAGCCCCAGCATTTT,CAISAGGNQPQHF,TRBD1,TRBV10-3,TRBJ1-5,few
TGTGCCAGCAGCCCCCGGACAGGATCTACCCCGGCTGCGAACACCGGGGAGCTGTTTTTT,CASSPRTGSTPAANTGELFF,TRBD1,TRBV9,TRBJ2-2,many
TGTAGTGCTAGAGATCCCCTAGCGGGAGGCTACTACGAACAGTACTTC,CSARDPLAGGYYEQYF,TRBD2,TRBV20-1,TRBJ2-7,-
TGTGCCATCAGTGAGCAAAATGGCTACACCTTC,CAISEQNGYTF,-,TRBV10-3,TRBJ1-2,medium-sized
TGCGCCAGCAGCTTGGAGCCAGGCTCCTACAATGAGCAGTTCTTC,CASSLEPGSYNEQFF,-,TRBV5-1,TRBJ2-1,-
TGTGCCACCAGTGATTCACCCACCGCGGATACGCAGTATTTT,CATSDSPTADTQYF,-,TRBV24-1,TRBJ2-3,many
TGTGCCAGCAGTTTAGAGGACAGCTCCTACGAGCAGTACTTC,CASSLEDSSYEQYF,-,TRBV12-3/TRBV12-4,TRBJ2-7,-
TGTGCCAGCAGCGAGCCCAGGGACAGGGGAACCTATGGCTACACCTTC,CASSEPRDRGTYGYTF,TRBD1,TRBV9,TRBJ1-2,-
TGCAGTGCTAGAGATCCGAGTTCGCACACCGGGGAGCTGTTTTTT,CSARDPSSHTGELFF,-,TRBV20-1,TRBJ2-2,-
TGTGCCAGCAGCGTCCTAGCGGGATGGGCAGATACGCAGTATTTT,CASSVLAGWADTQYF,TRBD2,TRBV9,TRBJ2-3,-
TGTGCCAGCAAAGTAGGACAGTATAATGAAAAACTGTTTTTT,CASKVGQYNEKLFF,-,TRBV6-9,TRBJ1-4,-
TGTGCCACCAGCAGCTCACAGGGGTCCGAGCAGTACTTC,CATSSSQGSEQYF,TRBD1,TRBV15,TRBJ2-7,-
TGCAGTGCTAGAGGACTAGCGGGGCTCTACAATGAGCAGTTCTTC,CSARGLAGLYNEQFF,TRBD2,TRBV20-1,TRBJ2-1,many
TGTGCCAGCAGTTTCAGGGGGCAAGAGACCCAGTACTTC,CASSFRGQETQYF,TRBD1,TRBV12-3/TRBV12-4,TRBJ2-5,many
TGCAGTGCTCCCGCTGGACGATTTACGGGTTCGAAAAATTCACCCCTCCACTTT,CSAPAGRFTGSKNSPLHF,-,TRBV20-1,TRBJ1-6,-